This paragraph covers one T cell receptor (beta chain) sequence. The CDR3 extends over 15 amino acids. Germline V gene data show CDR1 as SGHNT and CDR2 as YYREEE (reference sequence). V was shortened by 0 bases and J by 2 bases, with 12 bases between the two germline ends. Some clones are missing from TCRdb's copy, which holds only in-frame ones; the method was immunoSEQ multiplex PCR. This sample has approximately 130,000 clones, with about 95% found just once. The entry originates in a study of T cell changes during pregnancy in multiple sclerosis. The receptor comes from a female donor with multiple sclerosis, enrolled in a pregnancy study. This chain joins TRBV5-4 and TRBJ2-7, with D possibly matching TRBD1 (7 bases). Material: peripheral blood, obtained after pregnancy. CDR3 in DNA: TGTGCCAGCAGCTTGGGGTCAGGGGGGCCCTACGAGCAGTACTTC. It is translated as CASSLGSGGPYEQYF.